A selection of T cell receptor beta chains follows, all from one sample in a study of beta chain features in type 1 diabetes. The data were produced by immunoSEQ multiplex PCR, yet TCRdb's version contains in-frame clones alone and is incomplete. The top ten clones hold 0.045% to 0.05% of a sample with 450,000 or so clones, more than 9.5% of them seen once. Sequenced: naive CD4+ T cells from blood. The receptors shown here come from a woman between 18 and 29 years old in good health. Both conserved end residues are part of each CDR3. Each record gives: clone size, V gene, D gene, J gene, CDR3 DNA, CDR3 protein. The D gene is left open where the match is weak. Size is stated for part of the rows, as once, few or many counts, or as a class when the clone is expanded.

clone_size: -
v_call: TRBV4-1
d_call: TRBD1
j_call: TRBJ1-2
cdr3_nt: TGCGCCAGCAGCCGAAAAACAGGGGACGGCTATGGCTACACCTTC
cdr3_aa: CASSRKTGDGYGYTF

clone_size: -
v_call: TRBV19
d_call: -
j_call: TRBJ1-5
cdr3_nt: TGTGCCAGTAGCTCGCGGGTGGATCAGCCCCAGCATTTT
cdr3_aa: CASSSRVDQPQHF

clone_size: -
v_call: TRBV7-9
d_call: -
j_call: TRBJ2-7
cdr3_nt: TGTGCCAGCAGCTTAATGGCCTACGAGCAGTACTTC
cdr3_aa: CASSLMAYEQYF

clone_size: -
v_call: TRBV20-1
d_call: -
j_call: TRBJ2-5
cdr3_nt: TGCAGTGCTAGAGAGGATAGGTACTTC
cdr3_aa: CSAREDRYF

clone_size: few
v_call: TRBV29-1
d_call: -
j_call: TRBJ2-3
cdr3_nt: TGCAGCGTTGAAGCGGGGACAGATACGCAGTATTTT
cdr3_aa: CSVEAGTDTQYF

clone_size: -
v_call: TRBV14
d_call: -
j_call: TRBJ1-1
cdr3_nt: TGTGCCAGCAGCCAAGGGCGGTTCATTAAGCAAGCTTTCTTT
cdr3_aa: CASSQGRFIKQAFF

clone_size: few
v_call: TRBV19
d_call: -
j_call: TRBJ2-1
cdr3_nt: TGTGCCAGTAGTATAGAGCCCAGCCCCTCCATTTACAATGAGCAGTTCTTC
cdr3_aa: CASSIEPSPSIYNEQFF

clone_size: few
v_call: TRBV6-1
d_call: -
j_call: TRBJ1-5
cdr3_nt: TGTGCCAGCAGTGAAGTATGGGGGGAGAAGCCCCAGCATTTT
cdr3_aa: CASSEVWGEKPQHF

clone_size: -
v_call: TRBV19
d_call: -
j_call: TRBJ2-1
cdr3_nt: TGTGCCAGTAGTTCACGAGATGATTTAGGTGAGCAGTTCTTC
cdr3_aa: CASSSRDDLGEQFF

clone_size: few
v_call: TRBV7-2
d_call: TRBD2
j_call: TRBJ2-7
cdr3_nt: TGTGCCAGCAGCTTAGCGGGGGGGAGCCCCTACGAGCAGTACTTC
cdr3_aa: CASSLAGGSPYEQYF

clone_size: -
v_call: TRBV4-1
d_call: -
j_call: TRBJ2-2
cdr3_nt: TGCGCCAGCAGCCAACAGGGACCAAAAATCACCGGGGAGCTGTTTTTT
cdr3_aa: CASSQQGPKITGELFF

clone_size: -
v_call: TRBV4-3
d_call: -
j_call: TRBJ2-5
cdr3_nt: TGCGCCAGCAGCCAAAGATTAAGGGGGCGGGGAGAGACCCAGTACTTC
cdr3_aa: CASSQRLRGRGETQYF